The 8 T cell receptor beta chains below come from one sample, sequenced in a study of blood T cell repertoires in COVID-19. Method: immunoSEQ multiplex PCR; TCRdb's copy keeps in-frame clones and lacks some. The sample consists of 200,000 to 250,000 clones, roughly 84% of them appearing once. Sequenced material: PBMCs or T cells enriched from blood (not recorded which). These receptors came from a woman aged 40 to 50 who had recovered from COVID-19.

The chain joins TRBV28 to TRBJ2-2; D gene uncertain. V lost 11 bases, J lost 3 bases, and 16 bases lay in between. Germline V gene lookup returns CDR1 MDHEN and CDR2 SYDVKM. The CDR3 consists of 14 residues. The CDR3, as DNA: TGTGCCTCGTTGGAGAAGGAGCACACCGGGGAGCTGTTTTTT. Protein: CASLEKEHTGELFF.

The chain employs TRBV2 and TRBJ1-1, with a tentative D call TRBD1 (5 bases). The CDR3 loop spans 12 amino acids. V gave up 7 bases and J gave up 5 bases, with 11 bases separating them. The germline V gene encodes CDR1 SNHLY and CDR2 FYNNEI. As DNA, the CDR3 is TGTGCCAGCATGTGGGGGGAAACTGAAGCTTTCTTT. Protein product: CASMWGETEAFF.

The gene calls are TRBV30 and TRBJ1-1, with D possibly being TRBD1 (6 bases). V was cut by 3 bases and J by 4 bases, with 18 bases left in between. CDR3 length: 15 amino acids. Germline values: CDR1 GTSNPN, CDR2 SVGIG (reference sequence). The DNA for the CDR3 is TGTGCCTGGAGGGCCCCCGGGGGGCATGGCACTGAAGCTTTCTTT. Translating it yields CAWRAPGGHGTEAFF.

The chain links TRBV6-5 to TRBJ2-1; 10 bases are a match to TRBD2. CDR1 and CDR2 (germline): MNHEY, SVGAGI. J lost 4 bases, V lost 7 bases, and 4 bases had no gene match. The CDR3 covers 14 residues. This chain's CDR3 is CASTRTSGYNEQFF. CDR3 DNA sequence: TGTGCCAGCACTAGGACTAGCGGTTACAATGAGCAGTTCTTC.

V is TRBV4-3 and J is TRBJ2-1; 8 bases align to TRBD2. The germline V gene encodes CDR1 LGHNA and CDR2 YSLEER. V gave up 3 bases and J gave up 7 bases; unmatched junction bases: 8. The CDR3 totals 15 residues. The CDR3, as DNA: TGCGCCAGCAGCCAGCGCTCCGGGACTAGGAATGAGCAGTTCTTC. Its translation: CASSQRSGTRNEQFF.

This clone was detected ten times or more. This chain's CDR3 is CASSLGPRPGTNYGYTF. The DNA of the CDR3 is TGTGCCAGCAGCTTAGGCCCTCGCCCAGGGACTAACTATGGCTACACCTTC. The J gene is TRBJ1-2, the V gene TRBV7-2; possibly TRBD1 for D (5 bases). The length of the CDR3 is 17 residues. V lost 1 base to trimming and J lost 0 bases, with 15 bases between them. CDR1 and CDR2 from the germline V gene are SGHTA and FQGNSA.

This clone was detected a few times. The J gene is TRBJ1-5, the V gene TRBV10-3, with D maybe TRBD1 (5 bases). The CDR3 extends over 12 amino acids. Trimming cost V 10 bases and J 0 bases, with 7 bases left between them. The V gene's germline CDR1 is ENHRY and CDR2 SYGVKD. The CDR3 loop is CATGGSNQPQHF. In DNA, the CDR3 is TGTGCCACCGGGGGTAGCAATCAGCCCCAGCATTTT.

CDR3 protein: CAWTHKETQYF. The CDR3 DNA is TGTGCCTGGACCCACAAAGAGACCCAGTACTTC. This chain links TRBV30 with TRBJ2-5; the D is unclear. This CDR3 is built from 11 residues. Germline V gene data show CDR1 as GTSNPN and CDR2 as SVGIG (reference sequence). Trimming removed 4 bases from V and 3 bases from J, with 6 bases in between.